One and the same sample provided the 14 T cell receptor beta chains below, sequenced in a study of CD8 T cells in ankylosing spondylitis. TCRdb re-derived calls from the 5' RACE reads in MiXCR, one entry per CDR3 protein. This table holds over 25,000 distinct CDR3 sequences, 7.9% found once. The sample consisted of blood. These TCRs come from a male donor with ankylosing spondylitis or in good health (not recorded which).

This clonotype came up a few times. The chain uses TRBV30 and TRBJ2-2; D might be TRBD1 or TRBD2, each matching 6 bases. The V end lost 2 bases, the J end lost 5 bases, and 12 bases lay between the germline ends. This CDR3 contains 14 residues. CDR1 and CDR2 from the germline V gene are GTSNPN and SVGIG (reference sequence). The DNA for the CDR3 is TGTGCCTGGAGTCGGCAGGGGAGGACCGGGGAGCTGTTTTTT. Residues: CAWSRQGRTGELFF.

J is TRBJ1-5 and V is TRBV10-3; 8 positions agree with TRBD1. This CDR3 has 14 amino acids. Unmatched junction bases numbered 4, after V lost 3 bases and J lost 6 bases. Germline V gene data show CDR1 as ENHRY and CDR2 as SYGVKD. The CDR3 coding sequence is TGTGCCATCAGTGAAACAGGGGGATTTCAGCCCCAGCATTTT. Translated, it gives CAISETGGFQPQHF.

The gene calls are TRBV29-1 and TRBJ1-1; unclear D gene. The V end lost 6 bases, the J end lost 4 bases, and 3 bases lay between the germline ends. The CDR3 has 9 amino acids. Germline-derived CDR1 and CDR2 are SQVTM and ANQGSEA. CDR3 in DNA: TGCAGCGTAAGCACTGAAGCTTTCTTT. Encoded protein: CSVSTEAFF.

This clonotype was seen more than once but under ten times. This chain uses TRBV7-2 with TRBJ1-1; D gene unclear. CDR1 SGHTA and CDR2 FQGNSA come from the germline V gene. V shed 1 base and J shed 3 bases, with 12 bases lying between them. This CDR3 is built from 15 residues. DNA of the CDR3: TGTGCCAGCAGCTTAGGACCCTCGAGGGACACTGAAGCTTTCTTT. As protein: CASSLGPSRDTEAFF.

This clonotype occurred many times. The genes are TRBV10-3 and TRBJ2-2, with 8 bases aligning to TRBD1. V was pared by 11 bases and J by 1 base, with 9 bases of the junction left unmatched. Per the germline V gene, CDR1 is ENHRY and CDR2 is SYGVKD. The CDR3 is 15 amino acids. The CDR3 spells CASRGDRRNTGELFF. The CDR3, as DNA: TGTGCCTCGCGAGGGGACAGGCGGAACACCGGGGAGCTGTTTTTT.

The CDR3 here is CASRASSYNEQFF. CDR3 DNA: TGTGCCAGCAGGGCTAGCAGTTACAATGAGCAGTTCTTC. The V call is TRBV3-1, the J call TRBJ2-1; perhaps TRBD2 as D (5 bases). Germline assignment: CDR1 LGHDT and CDR2 YNNKEL (reference sequence). The CDR3 contains 13 residues. V was cut by 6 bases and J by 4 bases, with 10 bases left in between.

The V and J genes are TRBV20-1 and TRBJ2-5; 9 nucleotides align to TRBD1. Trimming removed 6 bases from V and 5 bases from J; junction bases left unmatched: 4. The germline V gene has CDR1 DFQATT and CDR2 SNEGSKA (reference sequence). The CDR3 length is 12 residues. The CDR3 loop is CSAPGQGETQYF. CDR3 in DNA: TGCAGTGCCCCCGGACAGGGGGAGACCCAGTACTTC.

The CDR3 is CASSLRGGRTFSGANVLTF. DNA of the CDR3: TGTGCCAGCAGCTTACGAGGTGGACGGACCTTCTCTGGGGCCAACGTCCTGACTTTC. J is TRBJ2-6 and V is TRBV7-2; D remains unclear. CDR1 and CDR2 from the germline V gene are SGHTA and FQGNSA. Trimming cost V 2 bases and J 0 bases, with 17 bases left between them. The CDR3 contains 19 residues.

This clonotype occurred many times. V is TRBV7-3 and J is TRBJ2-1; 7 nucleotides match TRBD2. With 2 bases clipped from V and 2 bases from J, the junction kept 3 bases outside the gene matches. Germline CDR1 reads SGHTA; CDR2 reads FQGTGA. The CDR3 loop spans 15 amino acids. CDR3 DNA: TGTGCCAGCAGCTTATCAGCGGGGCCCTACAATGAGCAGTTCTTC. It codes for CASSLSAGPYNEQFF.

This clonotype has just a few counts. J is TRBJ1-6 and V is TRBV27, with D possibly being TRBD1 (6 bases). V lost 7 bases and J lost 0, with 16 bases in between. The germline CDR1 and CDR2 sequences are MNHEY and SMNVEV (reference sequence). The CDR3 length is 17 residues. This CDR3 reads CASKSRGASSYNSPLHF. The DNA for the CDR3 is TGTGCCAGCAAGTCTAGGGGGGCGAGCTCCTATAATTCACCCCTCCACTTT.

This clonotype was detected a few times. V and J are TRBV7-9 and TRBJ1-5; no firm D call. Germline CDR1 SEHNR, CDR2 FQNEAQ (reference sequence). The CDR3 has 13 residues. V lost 2 bases and J lost 4, with 6 bases in between. This CDR3 reads CASSLWDNQPQHF. The DNA of the CDR3 is TGTGCCAGCAGCTTATGGGATAATCAGCCCCAGCATTTT.

This sequence joins TRBV6-2 or TRBV6-3 and TRBJ2-7; D perhaps matches TRBD2 (5 bases). Trimming left V 2 bases short and J 5 bases short, with 13 bases between. The V gene's germline CDR1 is MNHEY and CDR2 SVGEGT. This CDR3 has 14 residues. In DNA form, the CDR3 reads TGTGCCAGCAGTTACCCGGAGGAGTTGGACGAGCAGTACTTC. This sequence encodes CASSYPEELDEQYF.

This clonotype was detected ten times or more. The chain recombines TRBV18 with TRBJ2-1; possibly TRBD2 for D (6 bases). This CDR3 spans 15 amino acids. Germline CDR1 reads KGHSH; CDR2 reads LQKENI. V lost 2 bases and J 4 bases, leaving 12 bases between the germline ends. The chain's CDR3 is CASSPGTGVYNEQFF. The CDR3 DNA reads TGTGCCAGCTCACCAGGGACGGGGGTATACAATGAGCAGTTCTTC.

V and J are TRBV20-1 and TRBJ2-3; no clear D. From germline, CDR1 is DFQATT and CDR2 SNEGSKA (reference sequence). The CDR3 is made up of 14 amino acids. V was trimmed by 1 base and J by 1 base, leaving 9 bases between them. CDR3 loop: CSARGSFRTDTQYF. Here the CDR3 DNA reads TGCAGTGCTAGAGGCAGCTTTCGCACAGATACGCAGTATTTT.